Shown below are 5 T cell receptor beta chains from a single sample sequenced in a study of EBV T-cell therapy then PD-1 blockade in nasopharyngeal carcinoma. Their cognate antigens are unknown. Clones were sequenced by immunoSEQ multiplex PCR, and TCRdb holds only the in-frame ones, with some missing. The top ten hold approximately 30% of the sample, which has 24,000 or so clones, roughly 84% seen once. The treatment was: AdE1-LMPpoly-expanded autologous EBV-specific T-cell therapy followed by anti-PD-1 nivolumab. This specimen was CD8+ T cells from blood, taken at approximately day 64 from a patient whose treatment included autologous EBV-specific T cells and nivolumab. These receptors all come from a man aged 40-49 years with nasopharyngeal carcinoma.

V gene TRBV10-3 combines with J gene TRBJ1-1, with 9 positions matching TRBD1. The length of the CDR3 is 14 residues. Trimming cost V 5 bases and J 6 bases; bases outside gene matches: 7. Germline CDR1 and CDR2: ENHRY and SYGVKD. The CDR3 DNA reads TGTGCCATCAGTCCCGGGACAGGGTCCGCTGAAGCTTTCTTT. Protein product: CAISPGTGSAEAFF.

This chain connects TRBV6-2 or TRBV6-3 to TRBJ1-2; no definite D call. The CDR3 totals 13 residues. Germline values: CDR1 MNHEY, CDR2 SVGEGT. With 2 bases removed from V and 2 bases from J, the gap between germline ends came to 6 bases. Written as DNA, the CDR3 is TGTGCCAGCAGTTACACTGACAACTATGGCTACACCTTC. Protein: CASSYTDNYGYTF.

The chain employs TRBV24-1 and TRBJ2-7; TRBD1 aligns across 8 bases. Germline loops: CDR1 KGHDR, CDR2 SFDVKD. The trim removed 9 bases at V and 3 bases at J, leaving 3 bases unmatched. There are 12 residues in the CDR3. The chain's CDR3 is CATGTGSYEQYF. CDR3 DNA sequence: TGTGCCACCGGGACAGGCAGCTACGAGCAGTACTTC.

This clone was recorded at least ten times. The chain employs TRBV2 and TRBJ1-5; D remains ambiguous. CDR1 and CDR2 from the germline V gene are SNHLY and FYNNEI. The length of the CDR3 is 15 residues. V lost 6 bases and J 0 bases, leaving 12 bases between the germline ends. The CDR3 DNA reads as TGTGCCAGCAGAGAGCCAGGCAATAGCAATCAGCCCCAGCATTTT. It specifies CASREPGNSNQPQHF.

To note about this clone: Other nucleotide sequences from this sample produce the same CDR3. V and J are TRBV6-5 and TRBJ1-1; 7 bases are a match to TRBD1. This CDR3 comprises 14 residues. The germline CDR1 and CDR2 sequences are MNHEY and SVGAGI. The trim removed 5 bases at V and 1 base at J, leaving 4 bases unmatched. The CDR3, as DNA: TGTGCCAGCAGTCCCGGACAGGAGAACACTGAAGCTTTCTTT. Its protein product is CASSPGQENTEAFF.